Presented here are 29 T cell receptor beta chains from one specimen sequenced in a study of blood T cell repertoires in COVID-19. TCRdb's table, derived via immunoSEQ multiplex PCR, lists solely in-frame clones and lacks some. The sample shows under 250,000 clones, about 80% of them seen only once. Sequencing was carried out using PBMCs or T cells enriched from blood (not recorded which). The receptors originated from a woman aged 35 to 49 with acute COVID-19.

The chain is built from TRBV2 and TRBJ1-5; no clear D. With 7 bases removed from V and 4 bases from J, the gap between germline ends came to 17 bases. This CDR3 is 15 amino acids long. Germline assignment: CDR1 SNHLY and CDR2 FYNNEI. The CDR3 spells CASTQEGGPNQPQHF. The CDR3 DNA reads as TGTGCCAGCACCCAGGAAGGCGGGCCTAATCAGCCCCAGCATTTT.

This chain joins TRBV7-9 and TRBJ2-3, with 8 bases aligning to TRBD2. V lost 4 bases and J lost 6; bases outside the gene matches: 12. This CDR3 region has 16 residues. CDR1 and CDR2 from the germline V gene are SEHNR and FQNEAQ (reference sequence). The CDR3 is CASSYRWERGFDTQYF. The CDR3 bases are TGTGCCAGCAGCTACAGATGGGAGCGGGGGTTTGATACGCAGTATTTT.

This rearrangement joins TRBV11-2 to TRBJ1-1; D is undetermined. CDR3 length: 11 residues. V shed 3 bases and J shed 8 bases, with 7 bases lying between them. Germline V CDR1 and CDR2: SGHAT, FQNNGV. CDR3 residues: CASSLGQEAFF. CDR3 coding DNA: TGTGCCAGCAGCTTGGGCCAAGAAGCTTTCTTT. The full variable domain, completed using reference TRBV11-2 and TRBJ1-1, is EAGVAQSPRYKIIEKRQSVAFWCNPISGHATLYWYQQILGQGPKLLIQFQNNGVVDDSQLPKDRFSAERLKGVDSTLKIQPAKLEDSAVYLCASSLGQEAFFGQGTRLTVV.

The rearrangement links TRBV12-5 to TRBJ2-1; D gene unclear. The germline CDR1 and CDR2 sequences are LGHNT and FRNRAP. V lost 3 bases and J lost 9, with 18 bases in between. There are 15 residues in the CDR3. The CDR3 sequence is CASGFWVTTPSEQFF. The CDR3 nucleotides read TGTGCTAGTGGTTTTTGGGTCACTACCCCTAGTGAGCAGTTCTTC.

This chain connects TRBV30 to TRBJ2-6; TRBD2 is a possible D gene (5 bases). Looked up from germline, CDR1 is GTSNPN and CDR2 is SVGIG (reference sequence). V lost 1 base to trimming and J lost 4 bases, with 11 bases between them. There are 15 residues in the CDR3. The CDR3 loop reads CAWSAGNLGANVLTF. The CDR3 nucleotides read TGTGCCTGGAGTGCCGGGAATCTGGGGGCCAACGTCCTGACTTTC.

V is TRBV12-3 or TRBV12-4 and J is TRBJ1-1; D remains unclear. The CDR3 has 13 residues. V lost 2 bases, J lost 3 bases, and 7 bases lay in between. CDR3 coding DNA: TGTGCCAGCAGTTTATCCTCCCACACTGAAGCTTTCTTT. Protein: CASSLSSHTEAFF.

The chain's CDR3 is CASSRELGRAYEQYF. The CDR3 bases are TGTGCCAGCAGCCGGGAACTGGGGAGGGCCTACGAGCAGTACTTC. This chain connects TRBV5-4 to TRBJ2-7, with 7 bases identical to TRBD2. The CDR3 runs 15 residues. The trim removed 4 bases at V and 2 bases at J, leaving 9 bases unmatched. The germline gives CDR1 SGHNT, CDR2 YYREEE (reference sequence).

The chain recombines TRBV11-2 with TRBJ2-5; 8 bases fit TRBD1. The V gene's germline CDR1 is SGHAT and CDR2 FQNNGV. This CDR3 contains 16 residues. Trimming at V came to 5 bases and at J to 1 base, leaving 9 bases not matched to a gene. CDR3 amino acids: CASSPRRQGIQETQYF. The CDR3, as DNA: TGTGCCAGCAGCCCGCGACGACAGGGGATCCAAGAGACCCAGTACTTC.

The V and J genes are TRBV28 and TRBJ1-2; D call uncertain. V lost 6 bases, J lost 5 bases, and 7 bases lay in between. Germline loops: CDR1 MDHEN, CDR2 SYDVKM. CDR3 size: 11 residues. CDR3 in DNA: TGTGCCAGCAGGCGGGGTTATGGCTACACCTTC. Translated: CASRRGYGYTF.

This clone has a single count. The chain links TRBV20-1 to TRBJ2-5, with a possible D match to TRBD1 (6 bases). CDR1 and CDR2 from the germline V gene are DFQATT and SNEGSKA (reference sequence). V was trimmed by 3 bases and J by 2 bases, leaving 16 bases between them. This CDR3 contains 15 residues. CDR3 amino acids: CSASPYSDRQETQYF. For the CDR3, the DNA is TGCAGTGCTAGTCCGTACTCCGACAGGCAAGAGACCCAGTACTTC.

The rearrangement uses TRBV7-2 and TRBJ2-7, with 9 bases lining up with TRBD1. Germline loops: CDR1 SGHTA, CDR2 FQGNSA. This CDR3 is 12 amino acids long. V lost 5 bases to trimming and J lost 6 bases; unmatched junction nucleotides: 2. The CDR3: CASSPQGAEQYF. The CDR3 DNA sequence: TGTGCCAGCAGCCCACAGGGGGCCGAGCAGTACTTC.

The gene calls are TRBV6-2 or TRBV6-3 and TRBJ1-1; D remains unclear. Per germline, CDR1 MNHEY and CDR2 SVGEGT. V lost 2 bases and J 4 bases, leaving 8 bases between the germline ends. This CDR3 region has 13 residues. CDR3 protein: CASSYKETTEAFF. CDR3 bases: TGTGCCAGCAGTTACAAGGAGACCACTGAAGCTTTCTTT.

V gene TRBV12-5 combines with J gene TRBJ2-1, with TRBD2 matching 11 bases. V lost 7 bases and J lost 10; bases outside the gene matches: 3. The V gene's germline CDR1 is LGHNT and CDR2 FRNRAP. The CDR3 has 12 amino acids. CDR3: CASEGTSGEQFF. Written as DNA, the CDR3 is TGTGCTAGTGAAGGGACTAGCGGAGAGCAGTTCTTC.

The genes are TRBV9 and TRBJ1-2; D possibly corresponds to TRBD1 (5 bases). Germline V gene sequence: CDR1 SGDLS, CDR2 YYNGEE. V was shortened by 3 bases and J by 4 bases, with 13 bases between the two germline ends. The CDR3 consists of 14 residues. The CDR3 DNA reads TGTGCCAGCAGCGAGGACACCGGGGGCTATGGCTACACCTTC. This sequence encodes CASSEDTGGYGYTF.

V usage is TRBV7-3 and J usage is TRBJ1-5; D remains unclear. V lost 5 bases and J lost 9, with 11 bases in between. Looked up from germline, CDR1 is SGHTA and CDR2 is FQGTGA. The CDR3 contains 12 residues. CDR3 sequence (DNA): TGTGCCAGCAGCCTGACTTATCCGCCCCAGCATTTT. Translated: CASSLTYPPQHF.

The chain links TRBV5-1 to TRBJ1-2; TRBD1 aligns across 7 bases. The CDR3 sequence is 13 residues long. Germline V CDR1 and CDR2: SGHRS, YFSETQ. V trimming: 4 bases; J trimming: 6 bases; junction bases outside the gene matches: 6. As DNA, the CDR3 is TGCGCCAGCAGCCCGATTGGGACAGATGGCTACACCTTC. Translation gives CASSPIGTDGYTF.

In its sample, this clone was seen once. The rearrangement uses TRBV6-4 and TRBJ1-5; D gene unclear. V dropped 4 bases and J dropped 4 bases, with 8 bases sitting between them. The CDR3 runs to 13 residues. The V gene's germline CDR1 is MRHNA and CDR2 SNTAGT. CDR3 sequence reads: CASSAGGNQPQHF. The CDR3, as DNA: TGTGCCAGCAGTGCGGGCGGGAATCAGCCCCAGCATTTT.

The chain links TRBV21-1 to TRBJ2-1; no DNA check was done on the table's D call, TRBD2. TRBV21-1 is termed a pseudogene. This CDR3 has 15 residues. In DNA form, the CDR3 reads TGTGCCAGCAGCAAGGAACGGGAGAGGTGCAATGAGCAGTTCTTC. Protein sequence: CASSKERERCNEQFF.

The chain joins TRBV29-1 to TRBJ2-5, with 9 bases matching TRBD1. V was pared by 5 bases and J by 4 bases, with 8 bases of the junction left unmatched. The CDR3 totals 14 residues. Germline loops: CDR1 SQVTM, CDR2 ANQGSEA. The CDR3 spells CSVTGGYGGETQYF. As DNA, the CDR3 is TGCAGCGTTACAGGGGGCTACGGGGGAGAGACCCAGTACTTC.

This clone occurred a few times. V usage is TRBV4-1 and J usage is TRBJ2-5, with a possible D match to TRBD2 (6 bases). Looked up from germline, CDR1 is MGHRA and CDR2 is YSYEKL. The V end was cut by 5 bases, the J end by 2 bases, with 15 bases between. There are 15 residues in the CDR3. For the CDR3, the DNA is TGCGCCAGCAGCAATTATGACGGGGGTCAAGAGACCCAGTACTTC. Encoded protein: CASSNYDGGQETQYF.

This rearrangement joins TRBV27 to TRBJ1-6; D unclear. V dropped 3 bases and J dropped 9 bases, with 6 bases sitting between them. Germline lookup yields CDR1 MNHEY and CDR2 SMNVEV (reference sequence). The CDR3 spans 12 residues. CDR3 sequence (DNA): TGTGCCAGCAGTTTGGGGAGTTCACCCCTCCACTTT. The encoded protein is CASSLGSSPLHF.

V gene TRBV7-6 combines with J gene TRBJ2-2, with 8 bases identical to TRBD2. CDR3 length: 17 amino acids. Germline CDR1 reads SGHVS; CDR2 reads FNYEAQ. The J segment lost 0 bases and the V segment lost 3 bases, leaving 6 bases of the junction unmatched. Here the CDR3 reads CASSLSERGSNTGELFF. CDR3 DNA: TGTGCCAGCAGCTTGTCCGAGCGGGGGTCGAACACCGGGGAGCTGTTTTTT.

This chain connects TRBV7-2 to TRBJ1-1, with D perhaps TRBD1 (6 bases). V lost 2 bases and J lost 0, with 19 bases in between. This CDR3 region has 18 residues. Germline V gives CDR1 SGHTA, CDR2 FQGNSA. CDR3 in amino acids: CASSLKPPDSYMNTEAFF. CDR3 DNA sequence: TGTGCCAGCAGCTTAAAGCCCCCGGACAGTTACATGAACACTGAAGCTTTCTTT.

The chain links TRBV6-2 or TRBV6-3 to TRBJ2-5, with 10 bases aligning to TRBD1. CDR3 length: 21 residues. The germline V gene has CDR1 MNHEY and CDR2 SVGEGT. The J segment lost 5 bases and the V segment lost 2 bases, leaving 23 bases of the junction unmatched. CDR3 bases: TGTGCCAGCAGTTACGGGGGACAGGGGTCTAGCGGGCCTGTGGGGCTGGAGACCCAGTACTTC. Amino acids: CASSYGGQGSSGPVGLETQYF.

The chain combines TRBV29-1 with TRBJ2-1; 8 nucleotides line up with TRBD1. Germline-derived CDR1 and CDR2 are SQVTM and ANQGSEA. J gave up 4 bases and V 5 bases, and 4 bases lay outside the gene matches. The CDR3 is made up of 13 amino acids. CDR3 bases: TGCAGCGTTACAGGACAGGGATACAATGAGCAGTTCTTC. Its translation: CSVTGQGYNEQFF.

The chain has TRBV5-6 and TRBJ2-2; TRBD1 matches at 12 bases. CDR3 length: 16 amino acids. With 4 bases clipped from V and 7 bases from J, the junction kept 8 bases outside the gene matches. The germline CDR1 and CDR2 sequences are SGHDT and YYEEEE. The CDR3 protein is CASSTPGTGGGGELFF. As DNA, the CDR3 is TGTGCCAGCAGCACGCCGGGGACAGGGGGCGGCGGGGAGCTGTTTTTT.

V is TRBV10-3 and J is TRBJ2-3; D might be TRBD1 (6 bases). The CDR3 consists of 18 residues. V lost 0 bases and J lost 0, with 16 bases in between. CDR1 is ENHRY, CDR2 SYGVKD, per germline. This CDR3 reads CAISESELNRDSTDTQYF. CDR3 nucleotide sequence: TGTGCCATCAGTGAGTCCGAACTTAACAGGGATAGCACAGATACGCAGTATTTT.

The chain uses TRBV5-3 and TRBJ1-6, with D uncertain. TRBV5-3 is marked as an open reading frame, function uncertain. The CDR3 is 17 residues long. V was trimmed by 0 bases and J by 10 bases, leaving 20 bases between them. The CDR3 sequence: CARSLAKRGVEGSPLHF. CDR3 sequence (DNA): TGTGCCAGAAGCTTGGCCAAGCGGGGTGTGGAGGGATCACCCCTCCACTTT.

The table lists this clone with a count of one. The V gene is TRBV5-1, the J gene TRBJ1-2; 7 bases align to TRBD1. Looked up from germline, CDR1 is SGHRS and CDR2 is YFSETQ. This CDR3 comprises 16 residues. The V and J ends lost 0 bases and 7 bases, in that order; junction bases with no gene match: 12. In DNA, the CDR3 is TGCGCCAGCAGCTTGGCCCTCTCTGACAGGGAAGGTGGCTACACCTTC. Amino acids: CASSLALSDREGGYTF. The entire variable domain, with the rest obtained from reference TRBV5-1 and TRBJ1-2, is as follows: KAGVTQTPRYLIKTRGQQVTLSCSPISGHRSVSWYQQTPGQGLQFLFEYFSETQRNKGNFPGRFSGRQFSNSRSEMNVSTLELGDSALYLCASSLALSDREGGYTFGSGTRLTVV.